A single sample is the source of the 18 T cell receptor beta chains below, sequenced in a study of regulatory T cells in long-lasting Graves disease (dated by TCRdb to the early 2020s). Library creation used multiplex PCR. TCRdb names Illumina HiSeq 4000 as the instrument used. iRepertoire HTBI primers and Arm-PCR amplification of CDR3 regions were used to construct TCR beta libraries. The raw public reads went through TCRdb reprocessing: fastp at Q25, MiXCR clone calling, in-frame beta chains kept. Each entry is one CDR3 protein sequence, shown with its most common DNA and genes. This sample is represented by around 340,000 distinct CDR3 sequences; roughly 21% of them were singletons. The ten top clones hold 29% of the sample. In light of the paper, this sample's time point label describes: persistent/refractory GD, antithyroid drugs over 5 years with positive TRAb. RNA was extracted from PBMCs in TRIzol for both TCR sequencing and RNA sequencing.

The material was peripheral blood mononuclear cells (PBMCs), obtained when the disease was refractory, from a patient treated with antithyroid drugs. These receptors all stem from a female donor with Graves disease.

This clonotype was picked up many times. V is TRBV11-2 and J is TRBJ2-7; possibly TRBD1 for D (5 bases). Germline V gene lookup returns CDR1 SGHAT and CDR2 FQNNGV. The CDR3 sequence is 15 residues long. The ends were cut back, 2 bases at V and 4 bases at J, with 15 bases in the middle. CDR3 coding DNA: TGTGCCAGCAGCTTAAGCGCCTGGGGCGGTTACGAGCAGTACTTC. It is translated as CASSLSAWGGYEQYF. Combining the CDR3 with reference TRBV11-2 and TRBJ2-7 gives the whole variable domain EAGVAQSPRYKIIEKRQSVAFWCNPISGHATLYWYQQILGQGPKLLIQFQNNGVVDDSQLPKDRFSAERLKGVDSTLKIQPAKLEDSAVYLCASSLSAWGGYEQYFGPGTRLTVT.

The gene calls are TRBV12-5 and TRBJ2-5; either TRBD1 or TRBD2 may fit D (7 bases each). Near its end, the DNA agrees better with TRBJ2-1, so the J call may be wrong. CDR1 and CDR2 from the germline V gene are LGHNT and FRNRAP. CDR3 length: 16 amino acids. CDR3 in DNA: TGTGCTAGTGGTTTGGCAGCGGGACAGTTACAGAATGAGCAGTTCTTC. Translating it yields CASGLAAGQLQNEQFF.

This clonotype was counted a few times. The chain is built from TRBV6-1 and TRBJ2-4; 7 bases match TRBD2. The V segment lost 8 bases and the J segment 9 bases; nucleotides outside the gene matches: 7. The CDR3 length is 12 residues. Germline V gene sequence: CDR1 MNHNS, CDR2 SASEGT. The CDR3 nucleotides are TGTGCCAGCTCCCTGTCGGGGGGCATTCAGTACTTC. This encodes CASSLSGGIQYF.

In this sample, this clonotype turned up a few times. DNA for the CDR3: TGTGCCAGCAGCTCCCGGCAGGACTATGGCTACACCTTC. Encoded protein: CASSSRQDYGYTF. V is TRBV5-4 and J is TRBJ1-2, with D unclear. This CDR3 is built from 13 residues. V dropped 3 bases and J dropped 3 bases, with 9 bases sitting between them. Germline V CDR1 and CDR2: SGHNT, YYREEE (reference sequence).

Many counts were recorded for this clonotype. This chain uses TRBV20-1 with TRBJ1-2; D not certain. V lost 1 base to trimming and J lost 8 bases, with 14 bases between them. Germline V CDR1 and CDR2: DFQATT, SNEGSKA (reference sequence). This CDR3 has 13 residues. CDR3 protein: CSARGTGLAGYTF. The CDR3 DNA reads TGCAGTGCTAGAGGGACGGGCCTGGCGGGCTACACCTTC.

Ten or more counts support this clonotype. J is TRBJ1-4 and V is TRBV5-1; D remains ambiguous. Germline V gene data show CDR1 as SGHRS and CDR2 as YFSETQ. The V end was cut by 3 bases, the J end by 6 bases, with 12 bases between. The CDR3 covers 14 residues. Written as DNA, the CDR3 is TGCGCCAGCAGCTCTGGTCGGTCGGATGAAAAACTGTTTTTT. It specifies CASSSGRSDEKLFF.

The CDR3 is CASSYNRRSTEAFF. The CDR3 nucleotides read TGCGCCAGCAGCTATAATAGGCGCAGCACTGAAGCTTTCTTT. V gene TRBV5-1 combines with J gene TRBJ1-1; D ambiguous. This CDR3 comprises 14 residues. CDR1 and CDR2 from the germline V gene are SGHRS and YFSETQ. Trimming shortened V by 3 bases and J by 4 bases, and 13 bases separated the two germline ends.

In this sample, this clonotype turned up a few times. The chain employs TRBV12-5 and TRBJ2-1, with a weak D call TRBD1 (6 bases). Trimming cost V 1 base and J 2 bases, with 15 bases left between them. Germline CDR1 is LGHNT and CDR2 is FRNRAP. The CDR3 contains 17 residues. CDR3 sequence (DNA): TGTGCTAGTGGTTTGGCCATAGTGGGGACAACCTACAATGAGCAGTTCTTC. It specifies CASGLAIVGTTYNEQFF. The complete variable domain, with remaining parts taken from reference TRBV12-5 and TRBJ2-1, reads DARVTQTPRHKVTEMGQEVTMRCQPILGHNTVFWYRQTMMQGLELLAYFRNRAPLDDSGMPKDRFSAEMPDATLATLKIQPSEPRDSAVYFCASGLAIVGTTYNEQFFGPGTRLTVL.

The table lists this clonotype with a few counts. The chain joins TRBV11-2 to TRBJ2-5, with 12 positions matching TRBD2. Losses at the gene ends were 3 bases for V and 5 bases for J; bases not matched to a gene: 13. Germline loops: CDR1 SGHAT, CDR2 FQNNGV. The CDR3 loop spans 18 amino acids. The CDR3 here is CASSLGRGTSGRYETQYF. The DNA for the CDR3 is TGTGCCAGCAGCTTGGGCAGGGGGACTAGCGGGCGGTACGAGACCCAGTACTTC.

This chain links TRBV29-1 with TRBJ1-5, with D perhaps TRBD1 (6 bases). Between the trimmed V and J ends, which lost 7 bases and 11 bases, there was a span of 18 bases. The CDR3 has 12 amino acids. The germline gives CDR1 SQVTM, CDR2 ANQGSEA. Here the CDR3 DNA reads TGCAGCGGGGGGGCCGGGGTAGGGGCCCAGCATTTT. Residues: CSGGAGVGAQHF.

This clonotype occurred many times. The rearrangement links TRBV29-1 to TRBJ1-1; possibly TRBD1 for D (5 bases). The CDR3 consists of 12 residues. From germline, CDR1 is SQVTM and CDR2 ANQGSEA. The V end lost 3 bases, the J end lost 10 bases, and 15 bases lay between the germline ends. The CDR3 DNA is TGCAGCGTTGAGGGGGTGGTGGAAGTAGCTTTCTTT. This gives the protein CSVEGVVEVAFF.

The V call is TRBV7-2, the J call TRBJ1-4, with D perhaps TRBD1 (5 bases). V lost 3 bases and J lost 8, with 13 bases in between. In germline, CDR1 is SGHTA, CDR2 FQGNSA. This CDR3 spans 14 amino acids. The CDR3 nucleotides are TGTGCCAGCAGCTTCTTAGGGGCGGGGGAAAAACTGTTTTTT. Protein sequence: CASSFLGAGEKLFF. Complete variable domain (other parts from reference TRBV7-2 and TRBJ1-4): GAGVSQSPSNKVTEKGKDVELRCDPISGHTALYWYRQSLGQGLEFLIYFQGNSAPDKSGLPSDRFSAERTGGSVSTLTIQRTQQEDSAVYLCASSFLGAGEKLFFGSGTQLSVL.

In its sample, this clonotype was seen once. A read error is likely, as this CDR3 ends without the conserved phenylalanine or tryptophan. The gene calls are TRBV15 and TRBJ2-4; tentative D call: TRBD1 (5 bases). Germline CDR1 and CDR2: LNHNV and YYDKDF (reference sequence). The CDR3 loop spans 15 amino acids. The V end was cut by 5 bases, the J end by 6 bases, with 17 bases between. The CDR3 loop reads CATSSGHPKGNIQYL. The DNA of the CDR3 is TGTGCCACCAGCTCCGGACACCCGAAGGGAAACATTCAGTACCTC.

The chain carries TRBV10-2 and TRBJ1-1; 9 bases are shared with TRBD1. The V gene end was trimmed by 2 bases and the J gene end by 0 bases; junction bases not matched to a gene: 7. The V gene's germline CDR1 is WSHSY and CDR2 SAAADI. The CDR3 consists of 17 residues. The CDR3 sequence: CASSEPGTGRMNTEAFF. CDR3 bases: TGCGCCAGCAGTGAGCCAGGGACAGGGAGGATGAACACTGAAGCTTTCTTT.

The chain carries TRBV20-1 and TRBJ2-1; 9 bases agree with TRBD2. The CDR3 length is 16 residues. Per germline, CDR1 DFQATT and CDR2 SNEGSKA (reference sequence). With V trimmed by 1 base and J by 6 bases, 10 bases remained unmatched. CDR3 in DNA: TGCAGTGCTAGAGCCATCCTAGCGGGGCACGGCAATGAGCAGTTCTTC. Translation gives CSARAILAGHGNEQFF.

This rearrangement joins TRBV4-3 to TRBJ1-2; 8 bases align to TRBD1. With 0 bases clipped from V and 6 bases from J, the junction kept 6 bases outside the gene matches. Germline V gives CDR1 LGHNA, CDR2 YSLEER. CDR3 length: 15 residues. The chain's CDR3 is CASSQDQDRVDGYTF. The CDR3 bases are TGCGCCAGCAGCCAAGACCAGGACAGGGTGGATGGCTACACCTTC.

In its sample, this clonotype was seen many times. This rearrangement joins TRBV10-3 to TRBJ2-5; 12 nucleotides agree with TRBD2. The germline V gene encodes CDR1 ENHRY and CDR2 SYGVKD. J gave up 2 bases and V 2 bases, and 6 bases lay outside the gene matches. The length of the CDR3 is 17 residues. The CDR3 nucleotides read TGTGCCATCAGTGAGCTAGCGGGAGGGCCTAGGCAAGAGACCCAGTACTTC. This encodes CAISELAGGPRQETQYF.

This chain links TRBV5-1 with TRBJ2-5; 8 nucleotides line up with TRBD1. From germline, CDR1 is SGHRS and CDR2 YFSETQ. CDR3 length: 14 amino acids. Losses at the gene ends were 0 bases for V and 3 bases for J; bases not matched to a gene: 1. The DNA of the CDR3 is TGCGCCAGCAGCTTGGGGACAGGGAAAGAGACCCAGTACTTC. Encoded protein: CASSLGTGKETQYF.